The present T cell receptor beta chain was sequenced within a study of CD8 T cells in Susac syndrome. The study, taken as a whole, reports: The authors acknowledged that the study's TCR sequencing and HLA analysis involved relatively few individuals.

The CDR3 length is 13 residues. Random hexamers primed reverse transcription of about 0.5 to 1 ug RNA. TCRdb redid the calling of the immunoSEQ multiplex PCR reads with MiXCR, one entry per CDR3 protein. The profile shows some 190,000 distinct CDR3 sequences, 90% to 95% of them singletons. With respect to this clonotype: Its antigen is currently unknown.

The rearrangement joins TRBV12-1 to TRBJ1-2; the D call in the table, TRBD1, was not verified against the DNA. TRBV12-1 is an annotated pseudogene. The clonotype comes from a human donor in good health. Source material: CD4+ T cells from PBMCs. This chain's CDR3 is CASSHPFGYGYTF. Written as DNA, the CDR3 is TGTGCCAGCAGCCACCCCTTCGGCTATGGCTACACCTTC.